The entry below gives a single T cell receptor (beta chain) sequence along with its context. What antigen it recognizes has not been identified. Nothing much larger sits one base from this clone, and base qualities are not available. The data derive from a study of Graves' ophthalmopathy and Graves' hyperthyroidism (dated by TCRdb to between 2017 and 2018). In the study overall: Peripheral blood was collected at initial diagnosis, prior to any treatment. The study used TCR beta repertoire signatures to distinguish Graves' ophthalmopathy from Graves' hyperthyroidism and to predict progression to ophthalmopathy. In total, some 130 blood samples were TCR-sequenced: fewer than 50 ophthalmopathy, some 75 hyperthyroidism and some 17 hyperthyroidism-to-ophthalmopathy patients. To explore V-J signatures distinguishing ophthalmopathy from hyperthyroidism, a discovery set of around 100 patients (around 44 ophthalmopathy, 55 to 60 stable hyperthyroidism) was enrolled. The independent validation cohort included 18 to 20 hyperthyroidism patients plus 17 patients who later progressed from hyperthyroidism to ophthalmopathy. In 6 or 7 hyperthyroidism patients, T-cell repertoires of thyroid tissue and blood were compared. Following sampling, methimazole starting at 30 mg daily was administered to hyperthyroidism patients, and high-dose intravenous methylprednisolone was administered to ophthalmopathy patients. Broader findings and caveats from the paper: In cross-validation, the 13-signature model distinguished ophthalmopathy from stable hyperthyroidism with nearly 90% sensitivity and just under 84% specificity, and in the test set the corresponding values were roughly 80% and 76%. In validation, the model predicted ophthalmopathy progression with less than 71% sensitivity and roughly 72% specificity; 12 predicted patients were CT-confirmed with GO in a median of about 7.1 months. Most expanded thyroid clonotypes with a frequency above 0.001 also appeared in blood, which suggests that blood repertoires may reflect the immune response in the thyroid. No statistical method was used to predetermine the sample size, and group allocation was not hidden from the investigators.

Ophthalmopathy patients were characterized by moderately to severely active disease, a Clinical Activity Score of at least 3, a NOSPECS grade of at least 4, and a disease duration under 3 months. Anyone with other autoimmune diseases, uncontrolled infections, pregnancy or lactation was excluded from the study. Diagnosis relied on clinical symptoms, serum thyroxine, TRAb, thyroid ultrasound and orbital computed tomography. Using Ficoll-Paque density gradient centrifugation, PBMCs were isolated from less than 13 ml of fresh peripheral blood. Total RNA was extracted with Trizol reagent and quality-checked on an Agilent 2100 Bioanalyzer. The CDR3 sequence holds 16 residues, the cysteine and phenylalanine included. The kept DNA is CDR3 alone, 48 bases in frame from the first base. Via the germline V gene (reference sequence), CDR1 is SGHNT and CDR2 YYREEE. The junction shows trimming of 4 bases on V and 2 bases on J, and the gene matches do not reach 11 bases of it.

For repertoire sequencing, the TCR beta CDR3 regions were amplified from RNA transcripts. A first-round RT-PCR used HTBI primers with the Qiagen OneStep RT-PCR kit, followed by a second-round multiplex PCR, size selection and purification. Libraries were sequenced paired-end with 100 bp reads on an Illumina HiSeq2000. The authors' pipeline ran thus. SOAPnuke was used to process the reads, throwing out any read that had adapters, had uncalled bases, had a mean Phred below 15, or lacked an exact constant-primer or identifier match. High-quality paired reads were merged with COPE v1.2.5. Each unique nucleotide sequence was defined as a clonotype, and clonotypes were aligned to IMGT TRB V, D and J references with MiTCR v1.1. Only V-J combinations with frequency above 0.0001 were analysed, covering around 99% of repertoires. For each V-J combination, a TCR clonal expansion and chaos score was defined as the ratio of F50 clonal expansion to chaos observed in the TCRdist matrix. Welch's t-statistics and random forest were used to reduce the features to about a dozen V-J combinations, which were then used as input to a naive Bayes classifier. The similarity between thyroid and blood repertoires was quantified using the Morisita-Horn index. The raw public reads went through TCRdb reprocessing: fastp at Q25, MiXCR clone calling, in-frame beta chains kept. Duplicate CDR3 protein sequences are folded into a single record with the most common DNA and genes. TCRdb's processing, not the study's, gives the V and J calls here. For this sample there are 230,000 or so distinct CDR3 sequences; around 45% appear just once. The ten largest clonotypes hold less than 50% of the sample.

Sequencing was done on a sample of peripheral blood. This TCR was recovered from an adult man with Graves' ophthalmopathy. This chain joins TRBV5-4 to TRBJ2-7, and 8 junctional nucleotides match TRBD2. The encoded CDR3 is CASSPEGSGTPYEQYF. At the DNA level, the sequence is TGTGCCAGCAGCCCTGAAGGTAGCGGGACTCCCTACGAGCAGTACTTC.